The 9 T cell receptor beta chains below come from one sample, sequenced in a study of graft-versus-host responses after intestinal transplantation. These receptors are not linked to any known antigen. Measured with immunoSEQ multiplex PCR; TCRdb has only the in-frame clones, and not every one. The sample lists some 81,000 clones, roughly 89% seen once, with roughly 0.37% in the top ten. Sequencing used unstimulated CD4+ T cells sorted from spleen or lymph node cells, obtained before intestinal transplant. These TCRs come from a human donor who received an intestinal transplant.

The V call is TRBV5-4, the J call TRBJ2-2, with 10 bases lining up with TRBD2. After removal of 4 bases from V and 1 base from J, the junction contained 4 bases not matched to a gene. Germline CDR1 SGHNT, CDR2 YYREEE (reference sequence). The CDR3 has 16 residues. As DNA, the CDR3 is TGTGCCAGCAGCCCAGGACTAGCGGAGAACACCGGGGAGCTGTTTTTT. This gives the protein CASSPGLAENTGELFF.

The chain links TRBV18 to TRBJ2-7, with 8 bases aligning to TRBD1. Germline V gives CDR1 KGHSH, CDR2 LQKENI. V lost 4 bases, J lost 3 bases, and 5 bases stayed unmatched. The CDR3 is made up of 14 amino acids. The CDR3 reads CASSLSTGGYEQYF. The DNA of the CDR3 is TGTGCCAGCTCACTCTCAACAGGGGGCTACGAGCAGTACTTC.

The J gene is TRBJ2-7, the V gene TRBV19; 9 bases line up with TRBD1. The CDR3 length is 13 residues. Germline V lookup: CDR1 LNHDA, CDR2 SQIVND (reference sequence). Trimming at V came to 5 bases and at J to 3 bases, leaving 2 bases not matched to a gene. The CDR3 sequence is CASSGTGIYEQYF. Written as DNA, the CDR3 is TGTGCCAGTAGTGGGACAGGGATCTACGAGCAGTACTTC.

The rearrangement joins TRBV9 to TRBJ1-4; 8 nucleotides match TRBD1. The CDR3 has 16 amino acids. The germline CDR1 and CDR2 sequences are SGDLS and YYNGEE. J was trimmed by 4 bases and V by 0 bases; bases with no gene match: 5. This CDR3 is CASSVGQGSGNEKLFF. The CDR3 DNA is TGTGCCAGCAGCGTAGGACAGGGGTCGGGTAATGAAAAACTGTTTTTT.

This clone was recorded once. The chain employs TRBV15 and TRBJ1-5; weak D call: TRBD1 (6 bases). Germline loops: CDR1 LNHNV, CDR2 YYDKDF (reference sequence). This CDR3 is built from 12 residues. Between the trimmed V and J ends, which lost 8 bases and 7 bases, there was a span of 12 bases. CDR3 protein: CATSRGYQPQHF. CDR3 coding DNA: TGTGCCACCTCCAGGGGTTACCAGCCCCAGCATTTT.

CDR3 protein: CASSPTGLSYEQYF. Here the CDR3 DNA reads TGTGCCAGCAGCCCGACAGGGCTCTCCTACGAGCAGTACTTC. The gene calls are TRBV27 and TRBJ2-7; TRBD1 agrees at 7 bases. The germline V gene encodes CDR1 MNHEY and CDR2 SMNVEV (reference sequence). J lost 0 bases, V lost 6 bases, and 5 bases had no gene match. The CDR3 sequence is 14 residues long.

V and J are TRBV28 and TRBJ2-1, with TRBD1 matching over 7 bases. Germline loops: CDR1 MDHEN, CDR2 SYDVKM. V was clipped by 7 bases and J by 5 bases; unmatched bases: 8. This CDR3 spans 14 amino acids. CDR3 sequence reads: CASTLRGRNNEQFF. CDR3 DNA sequence: TGTGCCAGCACCCTCAGGGGGAGAAACAATGAGCAGTTCTTC.

The chain carries TRBV5-4 and TRBJ1-1; TRBD1 matches 8 bases. Germline CDR1 and CDR2: SGHNT and YYREEE (reference sequence). The CDR3 is 15 residues long. Germline trimming cut 0 bases from V and 1 base from J; bases unmatched to any gene: 2. CDR3 in DNA: TGTGCCAGCAGCTTGGCGACAGGGGAGAACACTGAAGCTTTCTTT. It translates to CASSLATGENTEAFF.

The chain is built from TRBV6-5 and TRBJ1-1; TRBD1 agrees at 8 bases. The V segment lost 0 bases and the J segment 1 base; nucleotides outside the gene matches: 1. Germline CDR1 reads MNHEY; CDR2 reads SVGAGI. The CDR3 length is 15 residues. CDR3: CASSYSGQENTEAFF. The CDR3, as DNA: TGTGCCAGCAGTTACTCGGGACAGGAGAACACTGAAGCTTTCTTT.